The present entry profiles one T cell receptor (beta chain) with its context. Its antigen specificity is not known. Base quality data are lacking; no much larger clone is found one base away. What this sample's time point label stands for: baseline before first vaccination. Samples from vaccinated people were obtained from the UK trials COV001 and COV002, which included a single-blind randomized controlled phase 2/3 trial of AZD1222 (ChAdOx1 nCoV-19) in healthy adults. Trial participant PBMC samples were collected at day 0 and day 28 after the second dose for TCRbeta chain sequencing. CDR1 is given as SGHVS and CDR2 as FQNEAQ, both from the germline V gene. V is reduced by 5 bases and J by 4 bases, leaving a spacing of 11 bases between them. From the cysteine through the phenylalanine, the CDR3 covers 13 amino acids. The read is trimmed to its CDR3 DNA, 39 bases read in frame from base 1. The CDR3 regions of human TCRbeta chains were analyzed by immunosequencing. The paper's processing steps were these. TCRs in the repertoires were matched against a reference library of SARS-CoV-2-specific TCRs that had been generated with the MIRA antigen-specificity platform. Breadth was defined as the fraction of unique TCRs that were SARS-CoV-2-associated, and depth was defined as the fraction of total T cells that were SARS-CoV-2-associated. Using the MIRA data, every spike-specific TCR was mapped to the spike region that the TCR reacted to and assigned to either a CD4 or a CD8 class. Log10-transformed breadth and depth values were compared by one-way ANOVA with Sidak's multiple comparisons tests. The table comes from immuneACCESS by way of TCRdb, which keeps in-frame sequences with V and J called. Part of the clones is missing from these tables; in studies checked, under half for an unresolved V gene and the rest for unknown reasons. V, J and clone size are taken as reported in that table, and D and trimming were inferred from the DNA itself. This sample has about 50,000 clones in its table, and around 80% of those were observed once. Clones ranked in the top ten supply around 6.6% of the sample.

The record originates from a study of T cell responses to AZD1222 COVID-19 vaccine (dated by TCRdb to 2020 to 2022). Study-level background: AZD1222 recipients whose second dose came at about 4 weeks and those whose second dose came at about 12 weeks were combined into one group, since spike-specific TCR depth and breadth did not differ between the two schedules. TCR sequencing was performed for 230 to 250 trial participants, of whom about 200 were given two doses of AZD1222 and around 26 were given two doses of MenACWY control vaccine. Trial participants were enrolled by age into subgroups of 18-55, 56-69 and 70-plus years, and 148, 28 and 57 TCR-sequenced participants, respectively, were included in these subgroups.

Points the paper makes about the study in general: Participants were mostly white British, with more females than males. The authors suggested clonal diversity may have been underestimated. Reportedly, close to half of the unique spike-specific TCRs recognized epitopes lying outside the regions that are mutated in the B.1.351 and B.1.1.7 variants. After two AZD1222 doses, spike-specific TCR breadth and depth were significantly higher than at day 0 and than in MenACWY recipients. Conclusions about previously exposed vaccinees are limited, since just a handful of AZD1222 recipients were seropositive for SARS-CoV-2 at baseline. Because no day 14 peak-response samples were available, repertoires were characterized only after the peak T cell response. The vaccine-associated CD4 TCRs covered the entire spike protein, and the dominant responses fell in regions 160-218 and 743-854. The 56-69-year group was small, and its depth increase did not reach significance, likely because of low power.

This receptor chain uses TRBV7-8 and TRBJ1-2; no D gene call is confident. Sequencing used peripheral blood, obtained on day 0 of AZD1222 vaccination. The source of this sequence is an adult in good health. The CDR3 amino acid sequence is: CASSPREAYGYTF. The DNA sequence follows: TGTGCCAGCAGCCCCCGAGAGGCCTATGGCTACACCTTC.